This passage covers 17 T cell receptor beta chains from one sample sequenced in a study of blood T cell repertoires in COVID-19 (TCRdb year 2020). Libraries were built with the immunoSEQ multiplex PCR assay. This is the immuneACCESS table as TCRdb keeps it, with only in-frame sequences that have V and J called. A part of the clones is gone; compared with another copy, unresolved V genes explain less than half, and the rest is unexplained. Present in this sample are under 200,000 clones, under 90% of which were seen just once. The top ten clonotypes cover approximately 7.7% of the sample. Sequencing was done on a sample of PBMCs or T cells enriched from blood (not recorded which). The source of these receptors is a woman aged 45-59 years who had recovered from COVID-19.

The chain has TRBV6-5 and TRBJ1-2; D call uncertain. Trimming removed 3 bases from V and 2 bases from J, with 10 bases in between. The CDR3 spans 14 residues. CDR1 is MNHEY, CDR2 SVGAGI, per germline. The CDR3 DNA reads TGTGCCAGCAGTTATGGGCCGTCAAACTATGGCTACACCTTC. This encodes CASSYGPSNYGYTF.

The count of this clone is one. The chain has TRBV9 and TRBJ2-5; 9 bases align to TRBD1. The ends lost 2 bases at V and 5 bases at J; junction bases unmatched: 4. From germline, CDR1 is SGDLS and CDR2 YYNGEE. This CDR3 is 14 amino acids long. DNA for the CDR3: TGTGCCAGCAGCGTCGGACAGGGGAGGGAGACCCAGTACTTC. Its translation is CASSVGQGRETQYF.

V gene TRBV3-1 (or the pseudogene TRBV3-2) combines with J gene TRBJ2-2, with 13 bases fitting TRBD2. The CDR3 length is 16 residues. The trim removed 4 bases at V and 3 bases at J, leaving 2 bases unmatched. Germline CDR1 is LGHDT and CDR2 is YNNKEL (reference sequence). As DNA, the CDR3 is TGTGCCAGCAGCCGAACTAGCGGGGGGGACACCGGGGAGCTGTTTTTT. This translates into CASSRTSGGDTGELFF.

CDR3 region: CASFFRGGDQPQHF. CDR3 sequence (DNA): TGTGCCAGCTTCTTTCGGGGGGGCGATCAGCCCCAGCATTTT. This sequence joins TRBV28 and TRBJ1-5; possibly TRBD1 for D (6 bases). V was cut by 8 bases and J by 5 bases, with 16 bases left in between. The germline V gene has CDR1 MDHEN and CDR2 SYDVKM. This CDR3 has 14 residues.

This chain joins TRBV14 and TRBJ1-1; no clear D gene. Germline CDR1 and CDR2: SGHDN and FVKESK. This CDR3 comprises 13 residues. V lost 0 bases and J 5 bases, leaving 7 bases between the germline ends. In nucleotides, the CDR3 is TGTGCCAGCAGCCAAGAAGGAGTGACTGAAGCTTTCTTT. As protein: CASSQEGVTEAFF.

V and J are TRBV5-4 and TRBJ2-7, with 8 bases that match TRBD2. Germline V gene sequence: CDR1 SGHNT, CDR2 YYREEE (reference sequence). The CDR3 extends over 15 amino acids. V shed 0 bases, J shed 1 base, and the junction held 3 bases outside the gene matches. The CDR3 spells CASSLEASGSYEQYF. The CDR3 DNA follows: TGTGCCAGCAGCTTGGAGGCTAGCGGGTCCTACGAGCAGTACTTC.

The chain employs TRBV9 and TRBJ2-1; no firm D call. Germline CDR1 SGDLS, CDR2 YYNGEE. This CDR3 region has 15 residues. The V end was cut by 1 base, the J end by 2 bases, with 10 bases between. This CDR3 is CASSVSMSPYNEQFF. Written as DNA, the CDR3 is TGTGCCAGCAGCGTAAGTATGAGCCCCTACAATGAGCAGTTCTTC.

The chain combines TRBV6-6 with TRBJ2-6; 7 bases match TRBD1. The V segment lost 2 bases and the J segment 4 bases; nucleotides outside the gene matches: 5. Germline CDR1 and CDR2: MNHNY and SVGAGI (reference sequence). This CDR3 spans 16 amino acids. The CDR3 loop reads CASSYATGAGANVLTF. The CDR3 region has the DNA TGTGCCAGCAGTTACGCAACAGGGGCCGGGGCCAACGTCCTGACTTTC.

V usage is TRBV28 and J usage is TRBJ1-2; 9 bases match TRBD1. V lost 5 bases to trimming and J lost 6 bases; unmatched junction nucleotides: 4. There are 13 residues in the CDR3. CDR1 and CDR2 from the germline V gene are MDHEN and SYDVKM. CDR3 sequence (DNA): TGTGCCAGCAGTGGGGACAGGGAGAATGGCTACACCTTC. This gives the protein CASSGDRENGYTF.

The chain uses TRBV6-5 and TRBJ2-1, with a tentative D call TRBD2 (6 bases). Trimming removed 8 bases at V and 4 bases at J, with 12 bases between. The CDR3 sequence is 13 residues long. Germline CDR1 is MNHEY and CDR2 is SVGAGI. The chain's CDR3 is CASSEGSYNEQFF. The CDR3, as DNA: TGTGCCAGCTCGGAGGGGAGTTACAATGAGCAGTTCTTC.

A few counts support this clone. The genes are TRBV10-1 and TRBJ2-7; D not certain. Germline CDR1 reads WNHNN; CDR2 reads SYGVQD (reference sequence). The CDR3 totals 8 residues. Trimming left V 7 bases short and J 11 bases short, with 6 bases between. The CDR3 protein is CASIREYF. The CDR3 bases are TGCGCCAGCATTAGAGAGTACTTC.

The V gene is TRBV7-2, the J gene TRBJ2-7, with TRBD2 matching 10 bases. Trimming cost V 1 base and J 4 bases; bases outside gene matches: 4. Germline V lookup: CDR1 SGHTA, CDR2 FQGNSA. The CDR3 extends over 15 amino acids. The chain's CDR3 is CASSLEAGGMYEQYF. The DNA of the CDR3 is TGTGCCAGCAGCTTAGAAGCGGGAGGGATGTACGAGCAGTACTTC.

CDR3: CASSMGDWSNQPQHF. CDR3 nucleotides: TGTGCCAGTAGTATGGGAGATTGGAGCAATCAGCCCCAGCATTTT. The chain couples TRBV19 to TRBJ1-5, with unresolved D. The CDR3 runs to 15 residues. Germline V CDR1 and CDR2: LNHDA, SQIVND (reference sequence). Trimming removed 3 bases from V and 1 base from J, with 10 bases in between.

The V and J genes are TRBV12-3 or TRBV12-4 and TRBJ2-1, with a weak D call TRBD2 (5 bases). With 6 bases removed from V and 14 bases from J, the gap between germline ends came to 17 bases. The CDR3 contains 12 residues. CDR3 sequence (DNA): TGTGCCAGCAGCCTCGACCGCGGGCTCGAGTTCTTC. Amino acid sequence: CASSLDRGLEFF.

The gene calls are TRBV19 and TRBJ1-5; 7 bases map to TRBD1. The V gene end was trimmed by 5 bases and the J gene end by 5 bases; junction bases not matched to a gene: 9. Germline values: CDR1 LNHDA, CDR2 SQIVND (reference sequence). The CDR3 consists of 15 residues. CDR3 DNA sequence: TGTGCCAGTAGTTTCAGGACAGGAAATTATCAGCCCCAGCATTTT. Translating it yields CASSFRTGNYQPQHF.

The chain joins TRBV11-1 to TRBJ1-1, with unresolved D. CDR3 length: 13 residues. V lost 10 bases and J 0 bases, leaving 12 bases between the germline ends. CDR1 and CDR2 (germline): SGHAT, FQDESV (reference sequence). The CDR3 region is CATSRQMNTEAFF. CDR3 coding DNA: TGTGCCACCTCTAGGCAGATGAACACTGAAGCTTTCTTT.

This clone was observed a handful of times. The rearrangement uses TRBV29-1 and TRBJ2-7; 10 nucleotides align to TRBD1. Germline V gene lookup returns CDR1 SQVTM and CDR2 ANQGSEA. V lost 0 bases and J lost 3; bases outside the gene matches: 11. The CDR3 is 17 amino acids. CDR3 DNA: TGCAGCGTTGAAGAGGGAGTTGGACAGGGGGGTCTCTACGAGCAGTACTTC. This encodes CSVEEGVGQGGLYEQYF.